Presented here are 28 T cell receptor beta chains from one specimen sequenced in a study of blood T cell repertoires in COVID-19. Data came from immunoSEQ multiplex PCR; TCRdb stores just in-frame clones and leaves some out. The sample lists approximately 100,000 clones, around 85% occurring once. Input material: peripheral blood. The receptors derive from a man in his 70s with active or convalescent COVID-19.

The chain links TRBV18 to TRBJ1-4; TRBD1 is a possible D gene (5 bases). The germline V gene encodes CDR1 KGHSH and CDR2 LQKENI. This CDR3 has 14 amino acids. V was clipped by 4 bases and J by 8 bases, with 14 bases between them. The CDR3 bases are TGTGCCAGCTCACGCCAGGGTGAGAGGGAAAAACTGTTTTTT. This translates into CASSRQGEREKLFF.

The gene calls are TRBV5-6 and TRBJ1-1; the D gene is possibly TRBD1 (5 bases). Germline V gene lookup returns CDR1 SGHDT and CDR2 YYEEEE. The CDR3 has 13 residues. Trimming removed 1 base at V and 5 bases at J, with 9 bases between. DNA for the CDR3: TGTGCCAGCAGCTTGACAGGTATTACTGAAGCTTTCTTT. Translation gives CASSLTGITEAFF. The whole variable domain, filled in from reference TRBV5-6 and TRBJ1-1, reads DAGVTQSPTHLIKTRGQQVTLRCSPKSGHDTVSWYQQALGQGPQFIFQYYEEEERQRGNFPDRFSGHQFPNYSSELNVNALLLGDSALYLCASSLTGITEAFFGQGTRLTVV.

The rearrangement uses TRBV19 and TRBJ2-2; TRBD2 agrees at 7 bases. CDR3 length: 16 amino acids. Unmatched junction bases numbered 15, after V lost 7 bases and J lost 7 bases. Germline V gene data show CDR1 as LNHDA and CDR2 as SQIVND (reference sequence). This CDR3 is CASTPWGGGPGGELFF. For the CDR3, the DNA is TGTGCCAGTACCCCCTGGGGCGGGGGACCCGGCGGGGAGCTGTTTTTT.

This chain connects TRBV5-4 to TRBJ2-1, with TRBD2 identical over 7 bases. CDR3 length: 15 residues. The V segment lost 0 bases and the J segment 7 bases; nucleotides outside the gene matches: 7. CDR1 SGHNT and CDR2 YYREEE come from the germline V gene (reference sequence). The CDR3 reads CASSLEVGGTNEQFF. The DNA for the CDR3 is TGTGCCAGCAGCTTGGAAGTGGGAGGGACGAATGAGCAGTTCTTC.

The chain has TRBV12-3 or TRBV12-4 and TRBJ1-1; D not certain. V shed 6 bases and J shed 3 bases, with 11 bases lying between them. CDR3 length: 13 residues. CDR3 coding DNA: TGTGCCAGCAGAATGCAGATGGACACTGAAGCTTTCTTT. Residues: CASRMQMDTEAFF.

The chain couples TRBV27 to TRBJ1-3; D is possibly TRBD1 (5 bases). This CDR3 has 15 amino acids. V dropped 8 bases and J dropped 1 base, with 15 bases sitting between them. Per the germline V gene, CDR1 is MNHEY and CDR2 is SMNVEV (reference sequence). The CDR3 protein is CASCLSAGSGNTIYF. CDR3 bases: TGTGCCAGCTGTCTTTCAGCAGGGTCTGGAAACACCATATATTTT.

This rearrangement joins TRBV30 to TRBJ2-4; D may be TRBD1 (7 bases). The CDR3 consists of 13 residues. Per germline, CDR1 GTSNPN and CDR2 SVGIG (reference sequence). The ends were cut back, 4 bases at V and 7 bases at J, with 14 bases in the middle. The CDR3 protein is CAWKFPGGNIQYF. The CDR3 DNA reads TGTGCCTGGAAGTTCCCAGGGGGGAACATTCAGTACTTC.

This clone was found a few times. This chain uses TRBV12-3 or TRBV12-4 with TRBJ2-7; 8 bases are a match to TRBD1. This CDR3 contains 13 residues. Germline trimming cut 4 bases from V and 7 bases from J; bases unmatched to any gene: 6. This chain's CDR3 is CASSSPGGGEQYF. The CDR3 bases are TGTGCCAGCAGTTCCCCAGGGGGCGGAGAGCAGTACTTC.

The CDR3 sequence: CASSVGGGFEQFF. CDR3 DNA: TGTGCCAGCAGCGTAGGAGGAGGATTTGAGCAGTTCTTC. The chain links TRBV9 to TRBJ2-1, with D tentatively TRBD2 (5 bases). There are 13 residues in the CDR3. Looked up from germline, CDR1 is SGDLS and CDR2 is YYNGEE. Between the trimmed V and J ends, which lost 0 bases and 9 bases, there was a span of 10 bases.

The chain carries TRBV6-6 and TRBJ2-5; possible D gene TRBD2, 6 bases. Per the germline V gene, CDR1 is MNHNY and CDR2 is SVGAGI (reference sequence). There are 15 residues in the CDR3. The ends were cut back, 7 bases at V and 5 bases at J, with 20 bases in the middle. The CDR3 coding sequence is TGTGCCAGCACTCCGGGAGAGAAGAGCACGGAGACCCAGTACTTC. Protein: CASTPGEKSTETQYF.

The sample holds one count of this clone. This sequence joins TRBV30 and TRBJ1-2; a weak D match, TRBD1 (5 bases). CDR1 is GTSNPN and CDR2 is SVGIG in the germline V gene (reference sequence). The CDR3 totals 12 residues. The V gene lost 4 bases and the J gene lost 2 bases, with 8 bases spanning the gap. The CDR3 DNA reads TGTGCCTGGATACAGGAAAACTATGGCTACACCTTC. This sequence encodes CAWIQENYGYTF.

The chain joins TRBV18 to TRBJ2-7; TRBD2 matches at 11 bases. The CDR3 runs 15 residues. The V and J ends lost 6 bases and 0 bases, in that order; junction bases with no gene match: 4. CDR1 is KGHSH and CDR2 is LQKENI in the germline V gene. As DNA, the CDR3 is TGTGCCAGCTCCCCCACTAGCGGGAGCTCCTACGAGCAGTACTTC. Translated, it gives CASSPTSGSSYEQYF. The full variable domain, its missing parts supplied by reference TRBV18 and TRBJ2-7, is NAGVMQNPRHLVRRRGQEARLRCSPMKGHSHVYWYRQLPEEGLKFMVYLQKENIIDESGMPKERFSAEFPKEGPSILRIQQVVRGDSAAYFCASSPTSGSSYEQYFGPGTRLTVT.

The chain carries TRBV7-9 and TRBJ2-5; D is possibly TRBD2 (6 bases). V dropped 3 bases and J dropped 2 bases, with 10 bases sitting between them. The CDR3 runs to 14 residues. Germline loops: CDR1 SEHNR, CDR2 FQNEAQ (reference sequence). This chain's CDR3 is CASSFIRGQETQYF. As DNA, the CDR3 is TGTGCCAGCAGCTTCATCCGGGGGCAAGAGACCCAGTACTTC.

This rearrangement joins TRBV30 to TRBJ2-2, with D hard to call. Germline V gives CDR1 GTSNPN, CDR2 SVGIG (reference sequence). This CDR3 is built from 13 residues. Trimming removed 5 bases from V and 6 bases from J, with 13 bases in between. CDR3 sequence reads: CAWGPVKAGELFF. CDR3 DNA: TGTGCCTGGGGGCCGGTAAAAGCCGGGGAGCTGTTTTTT.

This clone was detected only once. V is TRBV2 and J is TRBJ2-5; 7 bases are shared with TRBD2. Germline V gene lookup returns CDR1 SNHLY and CDR2 FYNNEI. The CDR3 extends over 13 amino acids. With 8 bases clipped from V and 4 bases from J, the junction kept 7 bases outside the gene matches. The CDR3 DNA reads as TGTGCCAGCGGGGGGGGAGTGGGAGAGACCCAGTACTTC. Its protein product is CASGGGVGETQYF.

The gene calls are TRBV28 and TRBJ1-2; perhaps TRBD1 as D (6 bases). Germline assignment: CDR1 MDHEN and CDR2 SYDVKM. Trimming shortened V by 6 bases and J by 0 bases, and 17 bases separated the two germline ends. CDR3 length: 16 residues. This chain's CDR3 is CASSPIDRPTNYGYTF. In DNA form, the CDR3 reads TGTGCCAGCAGCCCCATAGACAGGCCTACTAACTATGGCTACACCTTC.

Worth noting for this clone: The same CDR3 can be traced to other DNA sequences in this sample. The gene calls are TRBV5-1 and TRBJ2-7; a possible D gene is TRBD1 (6 bases). This CDR3 is built from 12 residues. The V gene's germline CDR1 is SGHRS and CDR2 YFSETQ. The ends were cut back, 2 bases at V and 4 bases at J, with 7 bases in the middle. The CDR3 nucleotides are TGCGCCAGCAGCTTAGGACAGTACGAGCAGTACTTC. Encoded protein: CASSLGQYEQYF.

This chain connects TRBV11-2 to TRBJ2-7; 9 bases match TRBD2. The CDR3 extends over 15 amino acids. Germline values: CDR1 SGHAT, CDR2 FQNNGV. V was pared by 1 base and J by 3 bases, with 4 bases of the junction left unmatched. CDR3 nucleotide sequence: TGTGCCAGCAGCTTAGCGACTAGCGGTATCTACGAGCAGTACTTC. This gives the protein CASSLATSGIYEQYF.

This clone came up a few times. The chain joins TRBV19 to TRBJ1-1; D gene uncertain. V lost 3 bases and J lost 1, with 6 bases in between. Germline CDR1 LNHDA, CDR2 SQIVND (reference sequence). The CDR3 runs 13 residues. As DNA, the CDR3 is TGTGCCAGTAGTATCACAGAGAACACTGAAGCTTTCTTT. Translation: CASSITENTEAFF.

A few counts support this clone. The rearrangement links TRBV5-3 to TRBJ1-5, with D possibly TRBD1 on 6 matching bases. Being an ORF, TRBV5-3 has a function that is uncertain. The CDR3 totals 12 residues. Deletions cut 3 bases from V and 10 bases from J, with 11 bases between. CDR3 DNA: TGTGCCAGAAGCTCAACAGGGTACCCCCAGCATTTT. Its translation: CARSSTGYPQHF.

The chain employs TRBV6-5 and TRBJ2-7, with D perhaps TRBD2 (6 bases). The CDR3 totals 15 residues. Germline V gives CDR1 MNHEY, CDR2 SVGAGI. The V and J ends lost 0 bases and 4 bases respectively, with 13 bases between them. CDR3 loop: CASSYSNVGTYEQYF. The CDR3 DNA reads TGTGCCAGCAGTTACTCTAACGTGGGGACTTACGAGCAGTACTTC.

V and J are TRBV5-1 and TRBJ1-1; D may be TRBD1 (5 bases). The CDR3 extends over 15 amino acids. V dropped 4 bases and J dropped 3 bases, with 16 bases sitting between them. CDR1 and CDR2 (germline): SGHRS, YFSETQ. The CDR3 DNA reads as TGCGCCAGCAGCCCGACCCGGGGGTCTGACACTGAAGCTTTCTTT. Translated: CASSPTRGSDTEAFF.

This clone was seen once. The V call is TRBV25-1, the J call TRBJ2-2; D is perhaps TRBD2 (6 bases). The CDR3 has 17 amino acids. Trimming stripped 6 bases from V and 4 bases from J, with 21 bases between. Looked up from germline, CDR1 is MGHDK and CDR2 is SYGVNS. The CDR3 DNA sequence: TGTGCCAGCAGCTCCAGTCTGGGGGAGGCTTCCACCGGGGAGCTGTTTTTT. Protein: CASSSSLGEASTGELFF.

V gene TRBV5-1 combines with J gene TRBJ2-1; 10 positions match TRBD2. J lost 9 bases, V lost 0 bases, and 3 bases had no gene match. Germline lookup yields CDR1 SGHRS and CDR2 YFSETQ. The length of the CDR3 is 14 residues. In DNA, the CDR3 is TGCGCCAGCAGCTTGGCGCCTAGCGGGAGTGAGCAGTTCTTC. Encoded protein: CASSLAPSGSEQFF.

The chain carries TRBV11-2 and TRBJ2-3, with D unclear. Trimming cost V 4 bases and J 3 bases, with 14 bases left between them. Germline CDR1 reads SGHAT; CDR2 reads FQNNGV. The CDR3 loop spans 15 amino acids. In DNA form, the CDR3 reads TGTGCCAGCAGCTCCCCTTCATTCGGTACAGATACGCAGTATTTT. It encodes CASSSPSFGTDTQYF.

This rearrangement joins TRBV5-1 to TRBJ2-3; TRBD2 matches 8 bases. CDR1 is SGHRS and CDR2 is YFSETQ in the germline V gene. The junction had 3 bases not matched to a gene; V was cut back by 3 bases and J by 0 bases. The CDR3 contains 15 residues. CDR3 bases: TGCGCCAGCAGCTGGACTAGCCCTAGCACAGATACGCAGTATTTT. Translated, it gives CASSWTSPSTDTQYF.

The chain employs TRBV28 and TRBJ2-1, with D perhaps matching TRBD1 (5 bases). The germline CDR1 and CDR2 sequences are MDHEN and SYDVKM. This CDR3 contains 10 residues. V lost 6 bases, J lost 10 bases, and 7 bases lay in between. The CDR3 DNA sequence: TGTGCCAGCAGCAGGGTCGAGCAGTTCTTC. Protein: CASSRVEQFF.

The CDR3 DNA reads TGTGCCAGCAGCGTAGCTCCGACAGGGGGCGGGGGCACAGATACGCAGTATTTT. Translated, it gives CASSVAPTGGGGTDTQYF. The rearrangement joins TRBV9 to TRBJ2-3; 10 bases agree with TRBD1. CDR3 size: 18 residues. Germline V gene sequence: CDR1 SGDLS, CDR2 YYNGEE. Trimming cost V 0 bases and J 1 base; bases outside gene matches: 8.